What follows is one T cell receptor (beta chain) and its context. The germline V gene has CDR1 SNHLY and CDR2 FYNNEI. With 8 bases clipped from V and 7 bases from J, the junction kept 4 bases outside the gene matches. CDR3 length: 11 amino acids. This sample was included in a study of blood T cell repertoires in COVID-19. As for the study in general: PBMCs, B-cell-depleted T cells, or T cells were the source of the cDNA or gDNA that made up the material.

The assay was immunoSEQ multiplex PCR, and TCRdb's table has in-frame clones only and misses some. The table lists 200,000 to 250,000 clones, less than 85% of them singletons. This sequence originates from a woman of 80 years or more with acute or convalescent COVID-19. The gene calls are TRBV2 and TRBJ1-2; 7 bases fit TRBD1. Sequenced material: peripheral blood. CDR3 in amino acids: CASQGGGGYTF. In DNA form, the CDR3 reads TGTGCCAGCCAGGGGGGTGGTGGCTACACCTTC.